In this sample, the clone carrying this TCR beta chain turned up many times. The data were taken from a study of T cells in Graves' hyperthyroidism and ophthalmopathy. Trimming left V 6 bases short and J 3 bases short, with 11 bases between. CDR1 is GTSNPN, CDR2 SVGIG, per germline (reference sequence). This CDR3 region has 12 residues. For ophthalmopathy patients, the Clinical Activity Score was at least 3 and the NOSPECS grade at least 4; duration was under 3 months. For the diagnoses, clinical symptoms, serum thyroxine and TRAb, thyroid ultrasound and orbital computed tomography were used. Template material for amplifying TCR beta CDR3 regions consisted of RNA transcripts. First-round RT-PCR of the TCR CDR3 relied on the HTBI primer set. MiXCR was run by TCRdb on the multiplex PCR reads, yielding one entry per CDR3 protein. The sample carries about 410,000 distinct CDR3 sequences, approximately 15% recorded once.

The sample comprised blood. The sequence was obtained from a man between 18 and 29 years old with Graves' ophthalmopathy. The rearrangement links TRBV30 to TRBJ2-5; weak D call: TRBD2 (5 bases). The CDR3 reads CACLSEEETQYF. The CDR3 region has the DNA TGTGCCTGCCTTTCGGAGGAAGAGACCCAGTACTTC. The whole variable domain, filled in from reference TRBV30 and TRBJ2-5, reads SQTIHQWPATLVQPVGSPLSLECTVEGTSNPNLYWYRQAAGRGLQLLFYSVGIGQISSEVPQNLSASRPQDRQFILSSKKLLLSDSGFYLCACLSEEETQYFGPGTRLLVL.